One TCR beta chain is described in this entry. The target of this receptor is not known. Qualities for individual bases were not recorded, and no much larger clone is one base off. This entry belongs to a study of T cells in Graves' hyperthyroidism and ophthalmopathy (dated by TCRdb to about 2019). For context, the study as a whole: Peripheral blood was sampled at the time of initial diagnosis, prior to any treatment. Following sampling, methimazole starting at 30 mg daily was given to hyperthyroidism patients, and high-dose intravenous methylprednisolone was given to ophthalmopathy patients. To identify distinguishing TCR V-J signatures, a discovery cohort of 100 or so patients was used, comprising fewer than 45 with Graves' ophthalmopathy and 55 to 65 with stable Graves' hyperthyroidism. For training and testing, the 80 to 100 patients in the discovery cohort were randomly divided in a 7:3 ratio. An independent validation cohort of some 18 hyperthyroidism patients and 17 patients who later progressed to ophthalmopathy tested prospective prediction of ophthalmopathy. According to the paper, TCR Vbeta CDR3 sequencing was carried out on more than 120 peripheral blood samples, which came from approximately 41 ophthalmopathy, some 73 hyperthyroidism and some 17 progressor patients. The study also compared thyroid tissue and blood T-cell repertoires from more than 5 Graves' hyperthyroidism patients. Study-wide findings and limitations: In validation, the model predicted progression to ophthalmopathy a median of roughly 6.5 months before onset, with around 70% sensitivity and roughly 73% specificity. A model built on a 13 V-J signature distinguished ophthalmopathy from stable hyperthyroidism, reaching over 85% sensitivity and 81.08% specificity in cross-validation and 80%/75% in testing. Most expanded thyroid clonotypes (frequency above 0.001) were also detected in blood, a finding suggesting that blood repertoires may reflect thyroid immune responses. No statistical method was used to fix the sample size in advance, and group allocation was not hidden from the investigators.

TCR beta CDR3 regions were amplified from RNA transcripts. For the first round of RT-PCR on the TCR CDR3, the HTBI primer set was used together with the Qiagen OneStep RT-PCR kit. The libraries were constructed in a second round of multiplex PCR and then size-selected and purified. Paired-end sequencing of the libraries was performed with 100 bp reads on an Illumina HiSeq2000. From the authors' description of their analysis: SOAPnuke was used to process the raw data, throwing out any read that contained adapters or uncalled bases, had a mean Phred below 15, or lacked an exact constant-primer or identifier match. COPE v1.2.5 was used to merge the high-quality paired reads, and each unique nucleotide sequence was defined as a clonotype. MiTCR v1.1 was used to align the clonotypes against IMGT TRBV, TRBD and TRBJ reference segments. Only V-J combinations with frequency above 0.0001, covering 99% to 99.2% of repertoires, were analysed. The TCS score was defined as F50 (clonal expansion) divided by E x V (chaos), with BLOSUM62-based TCRdist calculated between CDR3 peptides within each V-J. Welch's t-statistics and random forest reduced fewer than 600 V-J features to some 14, which were used in a naive Bayes classifier (R e1071). Using fastp trimming at Q25 and MiXCR clonotype assembly, TCRdb reanalyzed the public sequencing data and kept in-frame beta chains. Records with the same CDR3 protein are collapsed into one entry carrying the most frequent genes and DNA. For this entry, the V and J calls and clone size follow TCRdb and not the study's own pipeline. The table for this sample lists hundreds of thousands of distinct CDR3 sequences; about 15% of them were counted only once. About 10% of the sample is taken by the ten largest.

The germline V gene encodes CDR1 SGDLS and CDR2 YYNGEE. V has 1 base trimmed and J has 0 bases trimmed; junction bases matching no gene number 4. The CDR3 numbers 16 residues from cysteine through phenylalanine. The only DNA kept is the CDR3, 48 bases in frame from the first base. A patient counted as having stable Graves' hyperthyroidism if no progression to ophthalmopathy occurred over 18 months of follow-up. The hyperthyroidism patients were between 18 and 65 years old and newly diagnosed, with a disease duration of less than 2 months. Any patient with an uncontrolled infection, another autoimmune disease, pregnancy or lactation was excluded. Clinical symptoms, serum thyroxine and TRAb, thyroid ultrasound, and orbital computed tomography formed the basis for the diagnoses. PBMCs were isolated from about 9 ml of fresh peripheral blood by Ficoll-Paque density gradient centrifugation. Trizol reagent was used to extract total RNA, and RNA quality was then checked on an Agilent 2100 Bioanalyzer.

The material sequenced was blood. This receptor was obtained from a young woman with Graves' hyperthyroidism. The rearrangement combines TRBV9 with TRBJ2-3, with TRBD1 identical over 8 junction bases. The DNA sequence is as follows: TGTGCCAGCAGCGTACGGGACAGGAAAAGCACAGATACGCAGTATTTT. Protein translation: CASSVRDRKSTDTQYF.